One and the same sample provided the 14 T cell receptor beta chains below, sequenced in a study of radiotherapy plus CTLA-4 blockade in lung cancer. Sequenced by immunoSEQ multiplex PCR; TCRdb stores in-frame clones only, minus some. The sample gives 45,000 to 60,000 clones, roughly three quarters of which show up once; over 6.5% is in the top ten. The sequences come from peripheral blood, collected from a patient treated with radiotherapy plus ipilimumab. The receptor set was obtained from a human donor with non-small cell lung cancer who had a complete response to radiotherapy plus ipilimumab.

The J gene is TRBJ1-2, the V gene TRBV4-1, with a tentative D call TRBD1 (6 bases). Trimming shortened V by 8 bases and J by 5 bases, and 21 bases separated the two germline ends. The germline V gene encodes CDR1 MGHRA and CDR2 YSYEKL. The CDR3 totals 15 residues. CDR3 sequence (DNA): TGCGCCAGCGCATCGACAGGCTTCAAGGGTTATGGCTACACCTTC. Its translation is CASASTGFKGYGYTF.

This chain uses TRBV6-1 with TRBJ1-4; 8 nucleotides line up with TRBD1. From germline, CDR1 is MNHNS and CDR2 SASEGT. This CDR3 region has 16 residues. The V gene end was trimmed by 4 bases and the J gene end by 6 bases; junction bases not matched to a gene: 10. DNA for the CDR3: TGTGCCAGCAGTGCCGGACAGGGACTTCAATATGAAAAACTGTTTTTT. This encodes CASSAGQGLQYEKLFF.

This clone came up once. J is TRBJ2-1 and V is TRBV7-2, with 7 bases fitting TRBD2. V was clipped by 1 base and J by 8 bases; unmatched bases: 8. This CDR3 has 15 amino acids. Per the germline V gene, CDR1 is SGHTA and CDR2 is FQGNSA. The CDR3 here is CASSLGGSSADEQFF. The DNA for the CDR3 is TGTGCCAGCAGCTTAGGCGGGAGTTCTGCCGATGAGCAGTTCTTC.

This chain joins TRBV18 and TRBJ1-1, with 8 bases identical to TRBD1. The CDR3 has 16 residues. CDR1 is KGHSH and CDR2 is LQKENI in the germline V gene. Unmatched junction bases numbered 14, after V lost 6 bases and J lost 5 bases. CDR3 coding DNA: TGTGCCAGCTCCCTTGGACAGGGCTCGGGGAGGACTGAAGCTTTCTTT. This sequence encodes CASSLGQGSGRTEAFF.

The chain joins TRBV7-8 to TRBJ2-7; 9 bases are a match to TRBD2. V dropped 3 bases and J dropped 9; count of bases not matched to a gene: 6. CDR3 length equals 13 residues. Germline CDR1 reads SGHVS; CDR2 reads FQNEAQ. The CDR3 region is CASSFRGGGGQYV. In DNA, the CDR3 is TGTGCCAGCAGCTTCCGCGGGGGGGGCGGGCAGTACGTC.

CDR3 protein: CASSGTGPNEQFF. CDR3 nucleotides: TGTGCCAGCTCGGGGACAGGGCCGAATGAGCAGTTCTTC. The rearrangement links TRBV18 to TRBJ2-1; 9 bases match TRBD1. The germline V gene encodes CDR1 KGHSH and CDR2 LQKENI. Trimming took 6 bases from V and 7 from J; bases not matched to a gene: 4. There are 13 residues in the CDR3. Full variable domain (rest looked up from reference TRBV18 and TRBJ2-1): NAGVMQNPRHLVRRRGQEARLRCSPMKGHSHVYWYRQLPEEGLKFMVYLQKENIIDESGMPKERFSAEFPKEGPSILRIQQVVRGDSAAYFCASSGTGPNEQFFGPGTRLTVL.

The chain joins TRBV9 to TRBJ1-6, with 11 bases that match TRBD1. CDR1 is SGDLS and CDR2 is YYNGEE in the germline V gene. After removal of 2 bases from V and 13 bases from J, the junction contained 8 bases not matched to a gene. This CDR3 is built from 15 residues. DNA for the CDR3: TGTGCCAGCAGCGTCGGACAGGGGGCCCTTCCGCCCCTCCACTTT. Protein product: CASSVGQGALPPLHF.

The CDR3 is CASSEALTGGRNQPQHF. As DNA, the CDR3 is TGTGCCAGCAGTGAAGCCCTGACAGGGGGCAGGAATCAGCCCCAGCATTTT. The V gene is TRBV6-1, the J gene TRBJ1-5; 10 bases match TRBD1. Germline V gene lookup returns CDR1 MNHNS and CDR2 SASEGT. The junction had 6 bases not matched to a gene; V was cut back by 0 bases and J by 4 bases. This CDR3 is 17 amino acids long.

This clone was recorded a few times. J is TRBJ1-1 and V is TRBV4-1, with D perhaps matching TRBD1 (6 bases). There are 15 residues in the CDR3. V shed 4 bases and J shed 3 bases, with 15 bases lying between them. Per the germline V gene, CDR1 is MGHRA and CDR2 is YSYEKL. The chain's CDR3 is CASSPPGGRHTEAFF. The CDR3 coding sequence is TGCGCCAGCAGCCCCCCGGGGGGCCGGCACACTGAAGCTTTCTTT.

This clone has only a few counts. The rearrangement uses TRBV5-1 and TRBJ2-1; D call uncertain. The CDR3 runs 15 residues. Trimming took 4 bases from V and 0 from J, leaving 11 bases between them. The V gene's germline CDR1 is SGHRS and CDR2 YFSETQ. The CDR3: CASSPLRSSYNEQFF. CDR3 in DNA: TGCGCCAGCAGCCCCCTGAGGAGCTCCTACAATGAGCAGTTCTTC.

The rearrangement joins TRBV4-3 to TRBJ2-1; maybe TRBD2 (6 bases). V was cut by 5 bases and J by 0 bases, with 11 bases left in between. Germline CDR1 and CDR2: LGHNA and YSLEER. The CDR3 has 15 residues. The CDR3 is CASSAGGSSYNEQFF. In DNA form, the CDR3 reads TGCGCCAGCAGCGCTGGGGGGAGCTCCTACAATGAGCAGTTCTTC.

The chain employs TRBV28 and TRBJ2-7; D possibly corresponds to TRBD1 (6 bases). CDR3 length equals 12 residues. Trimming stripped 3 bases from V and 6 bases from J, with 9 bases between. Germline values: CDR1 MDHEN, CDR2 SYDVKM. The CDR3 coding sequence is TGTGCCAGCAGTTTGGGGGCGGGCGAGCAGTACGTC. Translation gives CASSLGAGEQYV.

V and J are TRBV2 and TRBJ1-2; TRBD1 matches 7 bases. Germline V gives CDR1 SNHLY, CDR2 FYNNEI. The CDR3 consists of 14 residues. The junction had 7 bases not matched to a gene; V was cut back by 4 bases and J by 5 bases. CDR3 protein: CASSGQGLGYGYTF. CDR3 DNA sequence: TGTGCCAGCAGTGGACAGGGCCTAGGATATGGCTACACCTTC.

V and J are TRBV9 and TRBJ2-1; possibly TRBD1 for D (6 bases). This CDR3 has 14 residues. Germline CDR1 and CDR2: SGDLS and YYNGEE. Trimming took off 3 bases at V and 6 bases at J, with 13 bases between the two ends. CDR3 bases: TGTGCCAGCAGCGCAACAGGGACGCTCAATGAGCAGTTCTTC. This gives the protein CASSATGTLNEQFF.